The 20 T cell receptor beta chains presented below share a single source sample, sequenced in a study of blood T cell repertoires in COVID-19. TCRdb's table, derived via immunoSEQ multiplex PCR, lists solely in-frame clones and lacks some. This table has hundreds of thousands of clones, roughly nine tenths appearing once. Material: PBMCs or T cells enriched from blood (not recorded which). These receptors were collected from a man younger than 30 who had recovered from COVID-19.

This chain joins TRBV6-5 and TRBJ1-1; unclear D gene. Trimming left V 5 bases short and J 1 base short, with 11 bases between. Germline CDR1 is MNHEY and CDR2 is SVGAGI. This CDR3 contains 14 residues. CDR3 in DNA: TGTGCCAGCAGTAAACAACAGACGAACACTGAAGCTTTCTTT. Protein: CASSKQQTNTEAFF.

The CDR3 loop reads CASSVDPFVEGEQFF. CDR3 in DNA: TGTGCCAGCAGCGTAGACCCCTTTGTTGAGGGTGAGCAGTTCTTC. The rearrangement uses TRBV9 and TRBJ2-1, with D perhaps matching TRBD2 (5 bases). CDR1 is SGDLS, CDR2 YYNGEE, per germline. Trimming took 0 bases from V and 9 from J, leaving 16 bases between them. This CDR3 spans 15 amino acids. The complete variable domain, with remaining parts taken from reference TRBV9 and TRBJ2-1, reads DSGVTQTPKHLITATGQRVTLRCSPRSGDLSVYWYQQSLDQGLQFLIQYYNGEERAKGNILERFSAQQFPDLHSELNLSSLELGDSALYFCASSVDPFVEGEQFFGPGTRLTVL.

The V call is TRBV27, the J call TRBJ1-6, with 10 bases lining up with TRBD1. Germline loops: CDR1 MNHEY, CDR2 SMNVEV (reference sequence). The CDR3 contains 17 residues. J was trimmed by 2 bases and V by 5 bases; bases with no gene match: 6. CDR3 nucleotides: TGTGCCAGCAGTCTACGACAGGGGGCTACCTATAATTCACCCCTCCACTTT. Amino acids: CASSLRQGATYNSPLHF.

V is TRBV7-2 and J is TRBJ2-1, with 10 bases identical to TRBD2. The J segment lost 2 bases and the V segment lost 5 bases, leaving 6 bases of the junction unmatched. The CDR3 length is 16 residues. Per germline, CDR1 SGHTA and CDR2 FQGNSA. CDR3 coding DNA: TGTGCCAGCAGCCACTCGGGACTAGCGACCTACAATGAGCAGTTCTTC. Residues: CASSHSGLATYNEQFF.

This clone has only one observation. The chain links TRBV4-2 to TRBJ2-7, with 8 bases lining up with TRBD2. The germline V gene has CDR1 LGHNA and CDR2 YNFKEQ. The CDR3 covers 16 residues. J lost 4 bases, V lost 0 bases, and 8 bases had no gene match. CDR3 protein: CASSQDLGGRLYEQYF. The CDR3 DNA sequence: TGTGCCAGCAGCCAAGATCTCGGCGGGAGGTTATACGAGCAGTACTTC.

V usage is TRBV6-1 and J usage is TRBJ1-2; 7 nucleotides align to TRBD1. Germline V gives CDR1 MNHNS, CDR2 SASEGT. This CDR3 is built from 16 residues. Germline trimming cut 4 bases from V and 6 bases from J; bases unmatched to any gene: 14. CDR3 nucleotides: TGTGCCAGCAGTGCACACGTCAGGGGGTCTGATCATGGCTACACCTTC. Translation: CASSAHVRGSDHGYTF.

V gene TRBV20-1 combines with J gene TRBJ2-7; D is perhaps TRBD1 (6 bases). The germline V and J ends were trimmed by 5 bases and 5 bases, with 10 bases remaining between them. This CDR3 has 11 amino acids. The V gene's germline CDR1 is DFQATT and CDR2 SNEGSKA (reference sequence). Written as DNA, the CDR3 is TGCAGTGCTTTACAGGGTGACGAGCAGTACTTC. It specifies CSALQGDEQYF.

This chain uses TRBV2 with TRBJ2-3; the match to TRBD2 covers 7 bases. V dropped 6 bases and J dropped 2; count of bases not matched to a gene: 5. Germline V CDR1 and CDR2: SNHLY, FYNNEI. This CDR3 comprises 14 residues. CDR3: CASREGTITDTQYF. In DNA form, the CDR3 reads TGTGCCAGCAGGGAGGGGACTATCACAGATACGCAGTATTTT.

The V call is TRBV28, the J call TRBJ2-1; 8 bases align to TRBD1. This CDR3 has 12 residues. V was clipped by 5 bases and J by 9 bases; unmatched bases: 3. In germline, CDR1 is MDHEN, CDR2 SYDVKM. CDR3 in DNA: TGTGCCAGCAGTCAACAGGGGGTTGAGCAGTTCTTC. Amino acid sequence: CASSQQGVEQFF.

This chain links TRBV12-3 or TRBV12-4 with TRBJ1-1, with 7 bases aligning to TRBD1. Trimming took 4 bases from V and 11 from J; bases not matched to a gene: 7. CDR3 length: 12 residues. The CDR3 loop reads CASSSTGRAAFF. The CDR3 DNA reads as TGTGCCAGCAGTTCGACAGGGCGGGCGGCTTTCTTT.

This chain connects TRBV18 to TRBJ2-7; 7 nucleotides line up with TRBD1. Germline V gene data show CDR1 as KGHSH and CDR2 as LQKENI. The J segment lost 3 bases and the V segment lost 5 bases, leaving 4 bases of the junction unmatched. The length of the CDR3 is 13 residues. The CDR3 loop is CASSSDRVYEQYF. The CDR3 DNA reads TGTGCCAGCTCATCCGACAGGGTCTACGAGCAGTACTTC.

The V and J genes are TRBV5-1 and TRBJ2-5, with D perhaps TRBD2 (5 bases). The germline V gene encodes CDR1 SGHRS and CDR2 YFSETQ. V was pared by 3 bases and J by 1 base, with 7 bases between. The CDR3 covers 13 residues. CDR3 region: CASSWELQETQYF. The CDR3 nucleotides are TGCGCCAGCAGCTGGGAGCTCCAAGAGACCCAGTACTTC.

The chain has TRBV12-3 or TRBV12-4 and TRBJ1-5, with D maybe TRBD1 (5 bases). This CDR3 region has 13 residues. V was cut by 2 bases and J by 4 bases, with 6 bases left in between. The CDR3 DNA sequence: TGTGCCAGCAGTTTAAGGGGAAATCAGCCCCAGCATTTT. This translates into CASSLRGNQPQHF.

The V and J genes are TRBV9 and TRBJ2-1; tentatively, D is TRBD1 (5 bases). The CDR3 has 12 residues. The V end was cut by 0 bases, the J end by 7 bases, with 5 bases between. Germline CDR1 and CDR2: SGDLS and YYNGEE. In nucleotides, the CDR3 is TGTGCCAGCAGCGTAGACAGGAATGAGCAGTTCTTC. It specifies CASSVDRNEQFF. Filled out from reference TRBV9 and TRBJ2-1, the complete variable domain reads DSGVTQTPKHLITATGQRVTLRCSPRSGDLSVYWYQQSLDQGLQFLIQYYNGEERAKGNILERFSAQQFPDLHSELNLSSLELGDSALYFCASSVDRNEQFFGPGTRLTVL.

This chain uses TRBV27 with TRBJ2-1; 8 bases are a match to TRBD2. This CDR3 contains 14 residues. Germline CDR1 and CDR2: MNHEY and SMNVEV (reference sequence). With 6 bases clipped from V and 9 bases from J, the junction kept 10 bases outside the gene matches. CDR3 nucleotide sequence: TGTGCCAGCAGCCATAGCGGGACGTTGGGTGAGCAGTTCTTC. Translating gives CASSHSGTLGEQFF.

V gene TRBV25-1 combines with J gene TRBJ1-1; weak D call: TRBD1 (6 bases). Trimming took off 6 bases at V and 0 bases at J, with 14 bases between the two ends. This CDR3 has 15 residues. CDR1 is MGHDK, CDR2 SYGVNS, per germline. In DNA form, the CDR3 reads TGTGCCAGCAGGCAAACGGGACAACTGAACACTGAAGCTTTCTTT. Translated: CASRQTGQLNTEAFF.

The chain joins TRBV7-8 to TRBJ2-1, with D possibly matching TRBD2 (5 bases). Germline-derived CDR1 and CDR2 are SGHVS and FQNEAQ. Trimming removed 6 bases at V and 7 bases at J, with 34 bases between. CDR3 length: 20 residues. The CDR3 loop is CASRERPLVAAQSVYNEQFF. The CDR3 region has the DNA TGTGCCAGCAGAGAAAGACCACTAGTAGCTGCCCAAAGCGTGTATAATGAGCAGTTCTTC. Full variable domain (remainder filled in from reference TRBV7-8 and TRBJ2-1): GAGVSQSPRYKVAKRGQDVALRCDPISGHVSLFWYQQALGQGPEFLTYFQNEAQLDKSGLPSDRFFAERPEGSVSTLKIQRTQQEDSAVYLCASRERPLVAAQSVYNEQFFGPGTRLTVL.

V gene TRBV7-9 combines with J gene TRBJ1-3; D remains ambiguous. Germline V gene data show CDR1 as SEHNR and CDR2 as FQNEAQ (reference sequence). V was shortened by 5 bases and J by 0 bases, with 14 bases between the two germline ends. This CDR3 region has 16 residues. Here the CDR3 DNA reads TGTGCCAGCAGCCAACTGGCGGGGAGCTCTGGAAACACCATATATTTT. Protein sequence: CASSQLAGSSGNTIYF.

The V gene is TRBV2, the J gene TRBJ1-1, with 8 bases lining up with TRBD1. Germline values: CDR1 SNHLY, CDR2 FYNNEI. V shed 8 bases and J 11 bases; nucleotides not matched to a gene: 16. CDR3 length equals 14 residues. The CDR3 loop reads CASVGQGVGLRAFF. Here the CDR3 DNA reads TGTGCCAGCGTCGGACAGGGAGTAGGGCTGAGGGCTTTCTTT. The full variable domain, in which reference TRBV2 and TRBJ1-1 provide the parts outside the CDR3, is EPEVTQTPSHQVTQMGQEVILRCVPISNHLYFYWYRQILGQKVEFLVSFYNNEISEKSEIFDDQFSVERPDGSNFTLKIRSTKLEDSAMYFCASVGQGVGLRAFFGQGTRLTVV.

The gene calls are TRBV11-2 and TRBJ1-3; D not resolved. CDR3 length: 13 amino acids. Germline CDR1 reads SGHAT; CDR2 reads FQNNGV. The V gene lost 0 bases and the J gene lost 7 bases, with 7 bases spanning the gap. The CDR3: CASSLDPSNTIYF. DNA of the CDR3: TGTGCCAGCAGCTTAGATCCCTCGAACACCATATATTTT. Using reference TRBV11-2 and TRBJ1-3 for the parts outside the CDR3, the full variable domain is EAGVAQSPRYKIIEKRQSVAFWCNPISGHATLYWYQQILGQGPKLLIQFQNNGVVDDSQLPKDRFSAERLKGVDSTLKIQPAKLEDSAVYLCASSLDPSNTIYFGEGSWLTVV.